Described below is a single TCR beta chain sequence and its context. Its antigen remains unidentified. Documented time point: late sampling 161 to 241 days after vaccination in a few convalescent patients. Treatment described: roughly nine-day PBMC culture with coronavirus spike peptide pools or control peptides (ViraFEST assay). This record belongs to a study of vaccination and CD4 T cells after COVID-19. The overall study: Convalescent patients, SARS-CoV-2 positive by nasal swab PCR, comprised fewer than ten mild cases and one severe case.

Trimming removed 3 bases at V and 3 bases at J, with 14 bases between. This CDR3 contains 15 residues. From germline, CDR1 is DFQATT and CDR2 SNEGSKA (reference sequence). An Oncomine TCR Beta short-read assay was used to sequence the DNA from cultured CD4+ T cells. Genomic DNA was isolated from CD4+ T cells that had been cultured. TCRdb reanalysed the PCR reads using MiXCR and keeps one entry per CDR3 protein. Among approximately 18,000 distinct CDR3 sequences listed, under 60% were seen once. Study-level points and caveats: Convalescent patients studied were relatively few, and early post-infection timepoints were absent.

The chain links TRBV20-1 to TRBJ2-2; D may be TRBD1 (7 bases). The sequencing here drew on CD4+ T cells from blood, cultured in vitro, taken about 7 months after SARS-CoV-2 vaccination. The sequence was obtained from a human donor who had recovered from COVID-19. This chain's CDR3 is CSASMAGGYTGELFF. In DNA form, the CDR3 reads TGCAGTGCTAGTATGGCAGGGGGGTACACCGGGGAGCTGTTTTTT.